This T cell receptor beta chain was sequenced for a study of blood T cell repertoires in COVID-19. Using immunoSEQ multiplex PCR, the repertoire was profiled, and TCRdb retains in-frame clones only, with some absent. The table lists roughly 62,000 clones, over 80% of them singletons. For this clone: An end of the junction differs from the germline gene, which may be a read error.

Germline-derived CDR1 and CDR2 are MGHRA and YSYEKL. This CDR3 contains 13 residues. The chain has TRBV4-1 and TRBJ1-2, with D perhaps TRBD1 (5 bases). This clonotype was obtained from a man in his thirties or forties with COVID-19, enrolled during active disease. The sequenced sample consisted of peripheral blood. For the CDR3, the DNA is TGCGCCAGCACCCAAGGCAGGGACTATGGCTACACCTTC. Its translation: CASTQGRDYGYTF.